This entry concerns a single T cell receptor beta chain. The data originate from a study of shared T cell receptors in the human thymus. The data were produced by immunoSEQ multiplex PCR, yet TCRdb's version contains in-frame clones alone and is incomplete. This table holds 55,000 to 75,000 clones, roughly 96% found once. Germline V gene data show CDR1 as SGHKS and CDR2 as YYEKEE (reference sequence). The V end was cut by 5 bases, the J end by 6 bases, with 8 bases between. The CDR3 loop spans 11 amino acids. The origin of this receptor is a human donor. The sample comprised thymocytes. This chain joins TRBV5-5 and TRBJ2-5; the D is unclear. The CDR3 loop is CASRSRKTQYF. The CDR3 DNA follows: TGTGCCAGCAGGTCGCGAAAGACCCAGTACTTC.